Included here is one TCR beta chain sequence, with context. The target of this receptor is not known. One base away there is no much larger clone; base qualities are not given. These data originate in a study of T cell repertoires in cytomegalovirus infection (dated by TCRdb to the late 2010s). Background on the whole study: The peptide stimulations were aimed at well-studied HLA-B-restricted epitopes as well as recently identified HLA-C-restricted CMV epitopes, whose presentation resists viral immunomodulation. Because public TCR beta signatures pointed to carriage of CMV infection together with the matching HLA type, the HLA type of each donor mattered for the analysis. Results and caveats for the whole study, not just this receptor: In the ex vivo response, HLA-C-restricted CMV-specific TCR beta clonotypes were dominant, and in two of eight donors the single most frequent clonotype came from this HLA-C-restricted group. Cumulative frequency of public TCR beta family members discriminated carriers of CMV infection plus the relevant HLA type in this cohort and an independent roughly 350-donor cohort.

Data came from an Illumina HiSeq 1500. The public reads were run again by TCRdb, first through fastp at Q25 and then through MiXCR, and only productive beta chains were kept. Records with the same CDR3 protein are collapsed into one entry carrying the most frequent genes and DNA. This sample holds hundreds of thousands of distinct CDR3 sequences; around a third were observed only once. The ten largest account for roughly 18% of the sample. The sample's treatment or condition label, decoded: in vitro stimulation with specific CMV peptide epitopes to enrich CMV-specific T cells. Counted from cysteine to phenylalanine, this CDR3 has 12 amino acids. The read is trimmed to its CDR3 DNA, 36 bases read in frame from base 1. A distance of 10 bases separates the germline ends of V and J, which lose 6 bases and 5 bases respectively. From a lookup of the germline V gene, CDR1 and CDR2 are MDHEN and SYDVKM.

Sequencing used cultured PBMCs, obtained from culture after CMV antigen stimulation. The rearranged chain carries TRBV28 and TRBJ1-1; no D gene is confidently identified. This TCR came from a human donor in good health (CMV status not recorded). Some clones in this sample may be carry-over from other donors' samples. The CDR3: CASSLSVTEAFF. In nucleotide form, the sequence is TGTGCCAGCAGCCTGTCGGTAACTGAAGCTTTCTTT.